The 8 T cell receptor beta chains listed next were all sequenced from one sample in a study of T cell responses to AZD1222 COVID-19 vaccine. Sequenced by immunoSEQ multiplex PCR; TCRdb stores in-frame clones only, minus some. The sample has around 150,000 clones, 92% seen once. Sequenced material: peripheral blood, taken 28 days after the second AZD1222 dose. The receptors shown here come from an adult who received the AZD1222 COVID-19 vaccine.

J is TRBJ1-4 and V is TRBV20-1; D is unclear. Deletions cut 5 bases from V and 3 bases from J, with 4 bases between. Germline-derived CDR1 and CDR2 are DFQATT and SNEGSKA (reference sequence). The CDR3 spans 11 residues. The CDR3 coding sequence is TGCAGTGCTTTTGCTAATGAAAAACTGTTTTTT. This encodes CSAFANEKLFF.

The J gene is TRBJ1-3, the V gene TRBV21-1. TRBV21-1 is labeled a pseudogene. The CDR3 covers 14 residues. The CDR3 spells CASSKVGSPNTIYF. As DNA, the CDR3 is TGTGCCAGCAGCAAAGTAGGGTCCCCGAACACCATATATTTT.

The V call is TRBV25-1, the J call TRBJ1-6; D is perhaps TRBD1 (5 bases). This CDR3 is 15 amino acids long. CDR1 is MGHDK and CDR2 is SYGVNS in the germline V gene. Trimming shortened V by 2 bases and J by 10 bases, and 15 bases separated the two germline ends. The CDR3 DNA reads as TGTGCCAGCAGTGAACGGCTGGGACGTGAATCACCCCTCCACTTT. Residues: CASSERLGRESPLHF.

This chain uses TRBV9 with TRBJ1-6; TRBD1 might be the D (6 bases). CDR3 length: 14 amino acids. Trimming shortened V by 0 bases and J by 5 bases, and 6 bases separated the two germline ends. Germline V gene lookup returns CDR1 SGDLS and CDR2 YYNGEE. CDR3 in DNA: TGTGCCAGCAGCGTAGAGGGGGATAATTCACCCCTCCACTTT. It specifies CASSVEGDNSPLHF.

This chain uses TRBV5-6 with TRBJ1-1; D gene ambiguous. Germline V gives CDR1 SGHDT, CDR2 YYEEEE. The CDR3 runs 13 residues. Trimming cost V 0 bases and J 1 base, with 4 bases left between them. CDR3 sequence reads: CASSLAANTEAFF. CDR3 DNA sequence: TGTGCCAGCAGCTTGGCAGCGAACACTGAAGCTTTCTTT.

The chain carries TRBV27 and TRBJ2-1; 7 nucleotides agree with TRBD2. The CDR3 extends over 13 amino acids. The germline V gene has CDR1 MNHEY and CDR2 SMNVEV (reference sequence). Losses at the gene ends were 2 bases for V and 7 bases for J; bases not matched to a gene: 2. This CDR3 reads CASSLIGGNEQFF. CDR3 DNA: TGTGCCAGCAGTTTAATCGGGGGGAATGAGCAGTTCTTC.

This chain uses TRBV7-9 with TRBJ2-1; 8 bases are shared with TRBD2. Unmatched junction bases numbered 7, after V lost 5 bases and J lost 10 bases. Germline lookup yields CDR1 SEHNR and CDR2 FQNEAQ (reference sequence). The CDR3 consists of 13 residues. CDR3 DNA: TGTGCCAGCAGCCCCGGGAGGGGGGACGAGCAGTTCTTC. Translating gives CASSPGRGDEQFF.

About this clone: The junction and the germline gene differ at one end; a read error may be behind it. The V call is TRBV12-5, the J call TRBJ2-5, with D possibly matching TRBD2 (6 bases). The germline gives CDR1 LGHNT, CDR2 FRNRAP. The CDR3 runs 15 residues. The CDR3 nucleotides read TGTGCTTGTGGTTTGGGGGACTCATCGGGGGAGACCCAGTACTTC. This sequence encodes CACGLGDSSGETQYF.